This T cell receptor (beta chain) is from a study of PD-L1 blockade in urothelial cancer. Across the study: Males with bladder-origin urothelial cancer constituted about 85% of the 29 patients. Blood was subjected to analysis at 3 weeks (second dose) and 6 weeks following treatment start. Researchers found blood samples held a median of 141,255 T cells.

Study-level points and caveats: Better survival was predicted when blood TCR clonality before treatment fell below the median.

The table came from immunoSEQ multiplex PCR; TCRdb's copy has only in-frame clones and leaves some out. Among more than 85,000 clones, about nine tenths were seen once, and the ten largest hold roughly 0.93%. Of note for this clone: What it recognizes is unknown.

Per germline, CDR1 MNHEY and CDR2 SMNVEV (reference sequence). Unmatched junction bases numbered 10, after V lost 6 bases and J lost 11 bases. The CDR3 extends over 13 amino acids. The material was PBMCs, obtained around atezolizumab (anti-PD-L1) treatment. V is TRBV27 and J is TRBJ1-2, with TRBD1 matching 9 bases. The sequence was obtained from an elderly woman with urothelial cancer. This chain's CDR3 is CASSTGGGRAYTF. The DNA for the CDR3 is TGTGCCAGCAGCACAGGGGGCGGACGAGCATACACCTTC.